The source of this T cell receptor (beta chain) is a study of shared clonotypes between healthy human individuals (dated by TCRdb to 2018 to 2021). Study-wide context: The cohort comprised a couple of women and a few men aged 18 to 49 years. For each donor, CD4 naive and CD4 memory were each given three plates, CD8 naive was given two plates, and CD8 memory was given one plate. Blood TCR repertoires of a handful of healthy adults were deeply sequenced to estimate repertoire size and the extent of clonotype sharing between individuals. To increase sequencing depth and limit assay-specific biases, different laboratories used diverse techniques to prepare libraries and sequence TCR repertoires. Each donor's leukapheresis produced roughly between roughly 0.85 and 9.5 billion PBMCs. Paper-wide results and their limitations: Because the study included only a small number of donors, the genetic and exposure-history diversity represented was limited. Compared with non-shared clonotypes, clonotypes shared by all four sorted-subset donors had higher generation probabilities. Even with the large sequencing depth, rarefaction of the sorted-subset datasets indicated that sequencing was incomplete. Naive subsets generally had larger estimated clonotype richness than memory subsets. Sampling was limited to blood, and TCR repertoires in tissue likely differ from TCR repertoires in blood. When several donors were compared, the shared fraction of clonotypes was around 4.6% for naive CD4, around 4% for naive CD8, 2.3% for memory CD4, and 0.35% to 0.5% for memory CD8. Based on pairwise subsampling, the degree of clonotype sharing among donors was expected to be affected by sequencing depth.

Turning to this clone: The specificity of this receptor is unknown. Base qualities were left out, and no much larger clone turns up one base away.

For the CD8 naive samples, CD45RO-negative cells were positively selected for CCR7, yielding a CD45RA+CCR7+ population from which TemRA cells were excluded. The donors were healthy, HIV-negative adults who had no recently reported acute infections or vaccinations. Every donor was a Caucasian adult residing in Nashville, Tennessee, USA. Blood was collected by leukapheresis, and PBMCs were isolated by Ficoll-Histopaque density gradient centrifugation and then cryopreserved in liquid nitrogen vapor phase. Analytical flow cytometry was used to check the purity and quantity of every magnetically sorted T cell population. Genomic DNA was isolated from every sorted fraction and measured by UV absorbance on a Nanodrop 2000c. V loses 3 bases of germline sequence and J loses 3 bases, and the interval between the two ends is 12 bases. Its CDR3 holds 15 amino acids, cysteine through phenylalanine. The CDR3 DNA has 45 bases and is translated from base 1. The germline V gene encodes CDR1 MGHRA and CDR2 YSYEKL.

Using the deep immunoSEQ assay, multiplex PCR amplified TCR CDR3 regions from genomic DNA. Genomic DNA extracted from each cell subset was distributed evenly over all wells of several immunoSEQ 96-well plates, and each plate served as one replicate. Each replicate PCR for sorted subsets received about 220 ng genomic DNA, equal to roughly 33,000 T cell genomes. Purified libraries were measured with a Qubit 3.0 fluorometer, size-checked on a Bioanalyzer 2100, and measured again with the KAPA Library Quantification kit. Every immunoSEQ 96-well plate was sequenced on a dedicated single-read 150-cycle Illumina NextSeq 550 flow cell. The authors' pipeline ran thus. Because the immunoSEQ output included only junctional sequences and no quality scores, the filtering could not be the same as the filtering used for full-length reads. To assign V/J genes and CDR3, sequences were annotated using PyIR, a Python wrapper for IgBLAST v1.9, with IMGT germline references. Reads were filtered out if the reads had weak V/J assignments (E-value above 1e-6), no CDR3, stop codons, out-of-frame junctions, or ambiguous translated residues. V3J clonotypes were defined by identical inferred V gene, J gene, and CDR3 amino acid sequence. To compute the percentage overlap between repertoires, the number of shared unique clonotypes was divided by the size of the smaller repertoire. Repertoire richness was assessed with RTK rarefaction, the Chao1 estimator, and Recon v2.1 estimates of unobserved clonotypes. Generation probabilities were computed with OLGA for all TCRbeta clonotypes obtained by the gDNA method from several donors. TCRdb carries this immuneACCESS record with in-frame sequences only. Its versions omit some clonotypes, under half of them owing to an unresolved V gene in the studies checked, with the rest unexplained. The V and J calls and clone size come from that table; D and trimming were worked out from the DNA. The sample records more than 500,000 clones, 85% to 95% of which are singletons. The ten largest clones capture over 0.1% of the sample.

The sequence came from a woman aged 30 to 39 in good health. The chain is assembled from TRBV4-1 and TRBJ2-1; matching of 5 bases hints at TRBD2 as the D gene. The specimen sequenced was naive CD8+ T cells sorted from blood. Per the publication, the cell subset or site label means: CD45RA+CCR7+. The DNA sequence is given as TGCGCCAGCAGCCAGTTCGGGGATAACTACAATGAGCAGTTCTTC. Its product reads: CASSQFGDNYNEQFF.